This TCR beta chain was captured in a study of cytomegalovirus exposure and HLA in healthy donors. Overall study findings and caveats: Segments of the TCR beta V type were, in most cases, productive about 87% or about 30% of the time in an earlier analysis.

This clone was counted a few times. The antigen is unknown. Researchers ran the PCR with 60 Vbeta and 13 Jbeta primers. Generated by immunoSEQ multiplex PCR, the TCRdb table keeps only in-frame clones and is missing some. The table includes about 150,000 clones, approximately 86% detected once. From germline, CDR1 is LNHDA and CDR2 SQIVND (reference sequence). J was trimmed by 1 base and V by 5 bases; bases with no gene match: 7. The CDR3 covers 15 residues. The specimen was PBMCs. The chain uses TRBV19 and TRBJ1-1; 7 bases agree with TRBD1. The TCR originated in a woman between 18 and 29 years old in good health and CMV-seronegative. The DNA for the CDR3 is TGTGCCAGTAGTGACGGACAGGAGCCGAACACTGAAGCTTTCTTT. Protein: CASSDGQEPNTEAFF.